This TCR beta chain came from a study of T-cell reconstitution after alpha-beta-depleted transplantation in children. General study findings and limits: As was reported, about two months after transplant, alpha-beta T cells came from several hundred expanded graft clones. Day-60 TCRbeta diversity that was high in some patients was derived from surviving recipient T cells and thymic progenitors. T-cell counts and diversity at one year following transplant were attributed mainly to newly produced T cells.

The CDR3 runs to 15 residues. Germline CDR1 is LGHNA and CDR2 is YSLEER. Trimming took off 2 bases at V and 3 bases at J, with 13 bases between the two ends. A library of TCRbeta sequences, prepared with unique molecular identifiers, was generated. TCRdb re-called the PCR reads through MiXCR, storing one row per CDR3 protein. The table shows about a million distinct CDR3 sequences, with around 30% occurring only once. This clonotype was counted a few times. Its antigen remains unidentified. This receptor was identified in a boy younger than two who had a stem cell transplant for SCID, so the T cells may come from the graft donor. Material: PBMCs, mostly from graft donor cells, obtained 360 days after TCRalphabeta/CD19-depleted stem cell transplant. The chain couples TRBV4-3 to TRBJ1-1, with D possibly TRBD1 on 5 matching bases. The CDR3 protein is CASSQRGWGDTEAFF. The DNA of the CDR3 is TGCGCCAGCAGCCAAAGAGGGTGGGGGGACACTGAAGCTTTCTTT.